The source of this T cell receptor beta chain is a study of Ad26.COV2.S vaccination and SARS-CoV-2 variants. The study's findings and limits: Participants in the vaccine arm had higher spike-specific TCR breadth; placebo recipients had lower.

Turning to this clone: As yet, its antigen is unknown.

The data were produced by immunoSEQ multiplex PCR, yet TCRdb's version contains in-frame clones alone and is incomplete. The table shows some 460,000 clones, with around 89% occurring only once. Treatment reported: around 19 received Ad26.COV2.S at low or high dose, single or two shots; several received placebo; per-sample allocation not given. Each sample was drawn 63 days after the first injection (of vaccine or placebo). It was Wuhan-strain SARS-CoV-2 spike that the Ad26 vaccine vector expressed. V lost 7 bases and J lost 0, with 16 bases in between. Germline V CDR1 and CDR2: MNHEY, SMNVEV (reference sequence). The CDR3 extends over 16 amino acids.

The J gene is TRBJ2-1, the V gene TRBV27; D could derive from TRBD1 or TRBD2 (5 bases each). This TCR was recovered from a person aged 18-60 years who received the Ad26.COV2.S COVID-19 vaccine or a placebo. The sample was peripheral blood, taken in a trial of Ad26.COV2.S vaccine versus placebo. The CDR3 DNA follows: TGTGCCAGCATCCCTTTGGGACCCGGCTCCTACAATGAGCAGTTCTTC. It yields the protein CASIPLGPGSYNEQFF.